Sequencing of this T cell receptor beta chain was carried out in a study of cytomegalovirus exposure and HLA in healthy donors. Study background: Earlier sequencing of about 179 million T cells yielded fewer than 140 million unique TCR beta sequences.

This clone has only a few counts. Antigen unknown. The length of the CDR3 is 14 residues. The V and J ends lost 3 bases and 2 bases respectively, with 8 bases between them. Germline V gene lookup returns CDR1 WSHSY and CDR2 SAAADI. Regarding the study as a whole: Near-uniform donor sequencing depth was presumed by presence/absence analyses. A later analysis linked a missense variant in DCLRE1C to the trimming of TCR beta V and J genes.

The PCR had 60 Vbeta and 13 Jbeta primers. As processed by the authors: Tens of millions of unique TCR beta chains, about 11 million of them shared, were counted by a later analysis. Libraries were prepared by immunoSEQ multiplex PCR; TCRdb keeps only in-frame clonotypes and omits some of them. The DNA was the basis for D and trimming; V, J and clone size are from that table. The sample carries roughly 100,000 clones, 60% to 85% recorded once. The V and J genes are TRBV10-2 and TRBJ2-1; D remains unclear. The clonotype comes from a woman aged 40 to 50 in good health and CMV-seropositive. Sequencing used PBMCs. The CDR3 sequence: CASSEVSAYNEQFF. The DNA for the CDR3 is TGCGCCAGCAGTGAAGTGTCGGCCTACAATGAGCAGTTCTTC.